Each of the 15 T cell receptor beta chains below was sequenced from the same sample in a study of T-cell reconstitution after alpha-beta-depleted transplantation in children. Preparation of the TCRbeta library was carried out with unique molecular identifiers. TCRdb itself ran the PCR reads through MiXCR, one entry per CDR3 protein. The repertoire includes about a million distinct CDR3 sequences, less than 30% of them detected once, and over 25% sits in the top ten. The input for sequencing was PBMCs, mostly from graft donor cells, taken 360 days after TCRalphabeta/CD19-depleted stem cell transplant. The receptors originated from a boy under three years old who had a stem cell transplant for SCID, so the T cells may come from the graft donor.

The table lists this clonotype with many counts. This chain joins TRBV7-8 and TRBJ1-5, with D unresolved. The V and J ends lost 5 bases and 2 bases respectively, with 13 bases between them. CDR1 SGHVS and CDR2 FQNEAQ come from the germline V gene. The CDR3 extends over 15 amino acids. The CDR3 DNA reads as TGTGCCAGCAGCCCCCCTGGTAAGGGCAATCAGCCCCAGCATTTT. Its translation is CASSPPGKGNQPQHF.

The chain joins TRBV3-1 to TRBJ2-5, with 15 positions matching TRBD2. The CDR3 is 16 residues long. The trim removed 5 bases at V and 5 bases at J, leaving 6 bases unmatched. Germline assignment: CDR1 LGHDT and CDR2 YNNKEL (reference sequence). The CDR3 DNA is TGTGCCAGCAGCGAGGGACTAGCGGGGGGCCGGGAGACCCAGTACTTC. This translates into CASSEGLAGGRETQYF.

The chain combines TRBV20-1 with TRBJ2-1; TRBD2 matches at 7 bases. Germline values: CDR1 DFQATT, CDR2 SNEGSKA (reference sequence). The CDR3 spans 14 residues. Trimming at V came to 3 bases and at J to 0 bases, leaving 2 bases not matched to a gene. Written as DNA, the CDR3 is TGCAGTGCTAGTTGGGAGGGCTCCTACAATGAGCAGTTCTTC. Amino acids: CSASWEGSYNEQFF.

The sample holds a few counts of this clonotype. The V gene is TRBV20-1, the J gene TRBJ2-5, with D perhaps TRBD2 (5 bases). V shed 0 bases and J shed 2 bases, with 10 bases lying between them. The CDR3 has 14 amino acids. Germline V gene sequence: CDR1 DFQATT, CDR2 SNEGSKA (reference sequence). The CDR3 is CSARDRGRQETQYF. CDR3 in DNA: TGCAGTGCTAGAGATCGGGGAAGGCAAGAGACCCAGTACTTC.

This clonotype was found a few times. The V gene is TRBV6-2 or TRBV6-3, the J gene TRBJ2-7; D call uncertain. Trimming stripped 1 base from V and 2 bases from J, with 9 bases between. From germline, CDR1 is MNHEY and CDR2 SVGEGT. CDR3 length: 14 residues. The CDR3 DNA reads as TGTGCCAGCAGTTACTTAAACGGACCCTACGAGCAGTACTTC. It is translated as CASSYLNGPYEQYF.

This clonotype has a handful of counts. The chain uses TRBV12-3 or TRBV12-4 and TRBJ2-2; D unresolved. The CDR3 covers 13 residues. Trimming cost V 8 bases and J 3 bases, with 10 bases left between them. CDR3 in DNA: TGTGCCAGCCGTAGGGCGGACACCGGGGAGCTGTTTTTT. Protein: CASRRADTGELFF.

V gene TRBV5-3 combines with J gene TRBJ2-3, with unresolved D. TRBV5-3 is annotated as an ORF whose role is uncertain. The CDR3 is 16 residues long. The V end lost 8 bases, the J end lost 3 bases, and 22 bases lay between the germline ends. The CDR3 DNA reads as TGTGCCAGCGGCCCAAGGCTCCCCTCGTTAACAGATACGCAGTATTTT. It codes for CASGPRLPSLTDTQYF.

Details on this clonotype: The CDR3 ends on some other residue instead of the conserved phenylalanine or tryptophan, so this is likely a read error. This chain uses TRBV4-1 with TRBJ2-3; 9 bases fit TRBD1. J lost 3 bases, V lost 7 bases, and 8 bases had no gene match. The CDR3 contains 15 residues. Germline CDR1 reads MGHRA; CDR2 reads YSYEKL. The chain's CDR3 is CASKDLDRGTDTQYY. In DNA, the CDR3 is TGCGCCAGCAAGGACCTGGACAGGGGAACAGATACGCAGTATTAT.

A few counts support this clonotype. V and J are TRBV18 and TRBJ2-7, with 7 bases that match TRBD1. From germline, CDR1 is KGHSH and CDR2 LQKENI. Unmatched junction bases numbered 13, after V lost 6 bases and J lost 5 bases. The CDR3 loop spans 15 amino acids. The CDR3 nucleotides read TGTGCCAGCTCTACCGGGACAGCCCTAGGGGACGAGCAGTACTTC. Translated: CASSTGTALGDEQYF.

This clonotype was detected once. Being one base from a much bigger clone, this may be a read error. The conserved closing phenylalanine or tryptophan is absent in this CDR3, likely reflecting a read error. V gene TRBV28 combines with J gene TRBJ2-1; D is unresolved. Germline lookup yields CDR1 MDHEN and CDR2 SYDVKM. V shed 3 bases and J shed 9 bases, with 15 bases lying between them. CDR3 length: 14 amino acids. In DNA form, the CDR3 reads TGTGCCAGCAGTTTGACCCGGTCTTGGAGTGAGCAGTTCGTC. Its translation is CASSLTRSWSEQFV.

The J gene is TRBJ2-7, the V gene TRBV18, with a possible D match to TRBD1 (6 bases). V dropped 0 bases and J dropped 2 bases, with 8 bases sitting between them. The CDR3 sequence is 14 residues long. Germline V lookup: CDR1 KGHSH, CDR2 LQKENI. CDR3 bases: TGTGCCAGCTCACCACCCACAGGGACCTACGAGCAGTACTTC. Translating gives CASSPPTGTYEQYF.

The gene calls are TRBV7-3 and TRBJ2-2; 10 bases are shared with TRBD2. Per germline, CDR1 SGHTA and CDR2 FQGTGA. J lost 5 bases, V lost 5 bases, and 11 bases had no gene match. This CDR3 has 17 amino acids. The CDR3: CASSATSGAIKTGELFF. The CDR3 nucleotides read TGTGCCAGCAGCGCCACTAGCGGGGCTATAAAGACCGGGGAGCTGTTTTTT.

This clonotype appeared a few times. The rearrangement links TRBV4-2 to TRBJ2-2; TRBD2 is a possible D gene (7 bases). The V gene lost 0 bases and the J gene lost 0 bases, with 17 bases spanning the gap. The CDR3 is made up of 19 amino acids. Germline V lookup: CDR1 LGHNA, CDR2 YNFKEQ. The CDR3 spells CASSQDDGGGHANTGELFF. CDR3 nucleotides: TGTGCCAGCAGCCAAGATGACGGCGGGGGCCACGCGAACACCGGGGAGCTGTTTTTT.

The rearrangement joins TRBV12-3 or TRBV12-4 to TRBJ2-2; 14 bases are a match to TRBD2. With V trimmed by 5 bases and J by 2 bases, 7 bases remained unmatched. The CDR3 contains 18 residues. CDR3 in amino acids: CASSPPGLAGANTGELFF. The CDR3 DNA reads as TGTGCCAGCAGTCCCCCGGGACTAGCGGGGGCCAACACCGGGGAGCTGTTTTTT.

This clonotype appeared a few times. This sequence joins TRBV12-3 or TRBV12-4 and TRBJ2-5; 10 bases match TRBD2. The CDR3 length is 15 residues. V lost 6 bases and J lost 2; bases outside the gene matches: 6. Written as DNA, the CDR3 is TGTGCCAGCAGGCCTAGCGGGGGCATACAAGAGACCCAGTACTTC. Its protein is CASRPSGGIQETQYF.